One sample yielded the 29 T cell receptor beta chains listed below, sequenced in a study of patients and donors after allogeneic stem cell transplantation. TCRdb re-called the RT-PCR reads through MiXCR, storing one row per CDR3 protein. The profile shows about 40,000 distinct CDR3 sequences, 25% to 40% of them singletons. The sequencing sample was made of blood, either unsorted or a sorted T cell fraction (not recorded which). The receptors were gathered from a human donor who was either an allogeneic HSCT recipient or a stem cell or donor lymphocyte infusion donor (not recorded which). It is not recorded whose cells these are; they may come from a transplant donor.

In this sample, this clonotype turned up a few times. The chain employs TRBV6-4 and TRBJ2-3, with 10 nucleotides matching TRBD2. The germline gives CDR1 MRHNA, CDR2 SNTAGT. The CDR3 has 14 amino acids. With 8 bases clipped from V and 3 bases from J, the junction kept 5 bases outside the gene matches. In DNA, the CDR3 is TGTGCCAGCTCCTGGACTAGCGGTACAGATACGCAGTATTTT. Translation gives CASSWTSGTDTQYF.

A single count supports this clonotype. The gene calls are TRBV28 and TRBJ2-7; no reliable D call. This CDR3 spans 14 amino acids. V shed 3 bases and J shed 3 bases, with 12 bases lying between them. Germline assignment: CDR1 MDHEN and CDR2 SYDVKM. CDR3: CASSLLSSDYEQYF. In nucleotides, the CDR3 is TGTGCCAGCAGTTTGCTTAGCTCTGACTACGAGCAGTACTTC.

There are a few counts of this clonotype. The V gene is TRBV4-2, the J gene TRBJ1-1, with a weak D call TRBD1 (5 bases). The V and J ends lost 3 bases and 3 bases respectively, with 11 bases between them. The CDR3 has 14 residues. CDR1 is LGHNA, CDR2 YNFKEQ, per germline. The CDR3 bases are TGTGCCAGCAGCCAGGCAGGGAAGTACACTGAAGCTTTCTTT. This sequence encodes CASSQAGKYTEAFF.

The chain uses TRBV4-1 and TRBJ2-3; no definite D call. The CDR3 loop spans 14 amino acids. Trimming removed 1 base from V and 3 bases from J, with 8 bases in between. Per the germline V gene, CDR1 is MGHRA and CDR2 is YSYEKL. The CDR3 DNA is TGCGCCAGCAGCCAAGCCGACCGAACAGATACGCAGTATTTT. Its protein product is CASSQADRTDTQYF.

This chain connects TRBV3-1 to TRBJ2-1; D not resolved. V was shortened by 0 bases and J by 10 bases, with 10 bases between the two germline ends. The CDR3 sequence is 13 residues long. CDR1 is LGHDT and CDR2 is YNNKEL in the germline V gene (reference sequence). CDR3 DNA sequence: TGTGCCAGCAGCCAAGATGTGCGAGCCGAGCAGTTCTTC. Its translation is CASSQDVRAEQFF.

The chain combines TRBV4-2 with TRBJ2-7; weak D call: TRBD1 (6 bases). The CDR3 sequence is 15 residues long. The V end was cut by 4 bases, the J end by 2 bases, with 15 bases between. Looked up from germline, CDR1 is LGHNA and CDR2 is YNFKEQ. The CDR3 protein is CASSPPGTHPYEQYF. DNA for the CDR3: TGTGCCAGCAGCCCACCTGGGACACATCCCTACGAGCAGTACTTC.

This clonotype is a singleton in its sample. This chain joins TRBV12-3 or TRBV12-4 and TRBJ2-2; possibly TRBD2 for D (5 bases). The V gene lost 8 bases and the J gene lost 2 bases, with 15 bases spanning the gap. The length of the CDR3 is 15 residues. CDR3 in DNA: TGTGCCAGCCCCAAGAGGGCTCCAAACACCGGGGAGCTGTTTTTT. Translated, it gives CASPKRAPNTGELFF.

V usage is TRBV4-3 and J usage is TRBJ2-7; 11 bases line up with TRBD2. CDR1 and CDR2 from the germline V gene are LGHNA and YSLEER. V trimming: 1 base; J trimming: 6 bases; junction bases outside the gene matches: 11. CDR3 length: 17 residues. The CDR3 region has the DNA TGCGCCAGCAGCCAAGCCTTATCTTTAGCGGGAGGGCCCGAGCAGTACTTC. It encodes CASSQALSLAGGPEQYF.

In its sample, this clonotype was seen a few times. This chain connects TRBV12-3 or TRBV12-4 to TRBJ2-3; TRBD2 agrees at 9 bases. V trimming: 1 base; J trimming: 3 bases; junction bases outside the gene matches: 5. The CDR3 contains 16 residues. The CDR3 protein is CASSLEAGGPTDTQYF. CDR3 DNA sequence: TGTGCCAGCAGTTTAGAGGCGGGAGGGCCAACAGATACGCAGTATTTT.

This clonotype was counted ten times or more. The chain has TRBV5-1 and TRBJ1-2; the D gene is possibly TRBD1 (6 bases). V lost 2 bases, J lost 0 bases, and 11 bases lay in between. This CDR3 contains 15 residues. Germline V gives CDR1 SGHRS, CDR2 YFSETQ. The CDR3 DNA follows: TGCGCCAGCAGCTTTTGGGACACATCTAACTATGGCTACACCTTC. Residues: CASSFWDTSNYGYTF.

This clonotype turned up a few times. The chain has TRBV7-6 and TRBJ2-2; D is ambiguous. This CDR3 is built from 17 residues. CDR1 is SGHVS and CDR2 is FNYEAQ in the germline V gene. Trimming left V 2 bases short and J 2 bases short, with 15 bases between. CDR3 region: CASSLTLRRPNTGELFF. In nucleotides, the CDR3 is TGTGCCAGCAGCTTAACCTTGCGGAGACCAAACACCGGGGAGCTGTTTTTT.

This clonotype was counted between two and nine times. The CDR3 bases are TGCAGTGCTACTCTAGCGGGAGGGCCGTTGAATGAGCAGTTCTTC. Translation gives CSATLAGGPLNEQFF. The rearrangement links TRBV20-1 to TRBJ2-1; the match to TRBD2 covers 12 bases. Trimming at V came to 4 bases and at J to 7 bases, leaving 8 bases not matched to a gene. Per the germline V gene, CDR1 is DFQATT and CDR2 is SNEGSKA (reference sequence). The CDR3 covers 15 residues.

The V gene is TRBV5-1, the J gene TRBJ2-5; 15 bases align to TRBD2. The CDR3 runs 17 residues. The ends lost 0 bases at V and 5 bases at J; junction bases unmatched: 5. CDR1 SGHRS and CDR2 YFSETQ come from the germline V gene. CDR3: CASSLGTSGRAEETQYF. CDR3 DNA: TGCGCCAGCAGCTTGGGGACTAGCGGGAGGGCGGAGGAGACCCAGTACTTC.

V is TRBV13 and J is TRBJ2-1; 10 bases align to TRBD2. CDR1 and CDR2 (germline): PRHDT, FYEKMQ (reference sequence). The CDR3 extends over 18 amino acids. V lost 4 bases to trimming and J lost 2 bases; unmatched junction nucleotides: 11. CDR3 sequence: CASSSRILTSGTYNEQFF. CDR3 DNA sequence: TGTGCCAGCAGCTCCCGAATTCTTACTAGCGGGACCTACAATGAGCAGTTCTTC. The variable domain in full, completed from reference TRBV13 and TRBJ2-1, reads AAGVIQSPRHLIKEKRETATLKCYPIPRHDTVYWYQQGPGQDPQFLISFYEKMQSDKGSIPDRFSAQQFSDYHSELNMSSLELGDSALYFCASSSRILTSGTYNEQFFGPGTRLTVL.

The sample holds a few counts of this clonotype. The chain combines TRBV29-1 with TRBJ1-1; 7 bases line up with TRBD1. The CDR3 contains 12 residues. CDR1 is SQVTM, CDR2 ANQGSEA, per germline. The trim removed 5 bases at V and 3 bases at J, leaving 3 bases unmatched. In nucleotides, the CDR3 is TGCAGCGTTACCACAGGGGACACTGAAGCTTTCTTT. Translating it yields CSVTTGDTEAFF.

J is TRBJ2-3 and V is TRBV10-3, with 9 positions matching TRBD2. Unmatched junction bases numbered 14, after V lost 2 bases and J lost 2 bases. The germline CDR1 and CDR2 sequences are ENHRY and SYGVKD. The CDR3 is made up of 19 amino acids. For the CDR3, the DNA is TGTGCCATCAGTGAGCTGGAGGGCGGGAGGGCCTTGGCCACAGATACGCAGTATTTT. Its translation is CAISELEGGRALATDTQYF.

This clonotype was picked up a small number of times. The rearrangement uses TRBV5-1 and TRBJ1-3; D ambiguous. The CDR3 contains 14 residues. Germline V gives CDR1 SGHRS, CDR2 YFSETQ. V was clipped by 0 bases and J by 2 bases, with 6 bases between them. The CDR3, as DNA: TGCGCCAGCAGCTTGGGGGAACCTGGAAACACCATATATTTT. Amino acids: CASSLGEPGNTIYF.

CDR3 protein: CASSQDKAESYNEQFF. CDR3 nucleotide sequence: TGTGCCAGCAGCCAAGATAAGGCGGAGTCCTACAATGAGCAGTTCTTC. V is TRBV4-2 and J is TRBJ2-1; D is undetermined. V gave up 0 bases and J gave up 1 base, with 10 bases separating them. Germline CDR1 is LGHNA and CDR2 is YNFKEQ. CDR3 length equals 16 residues.

The rearrangement joins TRBV4-1 to TRBJ1-5, with TRBD1 as a possible D gene (6 bases). This CDR3 is 12 amino acids long. V was shortened by 8 bases and J by 4 bases, with 9 bases between the two germline ends. Germline V CDR1 and CDR2: MGHRA, YSYEKL. In DNA, the CDR3 is TGCGCCAGCGGACAGTTTAATCAGCCCCAGCATTTT. This codes for CASGQFNQPQHF.

With regard to this clonotype: One junction end disagrees with the germline gene, perhaps due to a read error. This CDR3 is CASSRKGLSGNSIYF. The CDR3 DNA reads as TGTGCCAGCAGTAGAAAGGGGCTCTCTGGAAACTCCATATATTTT. The chain combines TRBV27 with TRBJ1-3; D might be TRBD1 (5 bases). The CDR3 spans 15 residues. From germline, CDR1 is MNHEY and CDR2 SMNVEV (reference sequence).

The chain employs TRBV27 and TRBJ2-7; D is uncertain. Germline CDR1 is MNHEY and CDR2 is SMNVEV (reference sequence). The CDR3 is made up of 12 amino acids. With 5 bases removed from V and 4 bases from J, the gap between germline ends came to 9 bases. CDR3 in DNA: TGTGCCAGCAGTGGCGTTGCGTACGAGCAGTACTTC. Encoded protein: CASSGVAYEQYF.

Many counts were recorded for this clonotype. The chain employs TRBV20-1 and TRBJ1-5, with 9 positions matching TRBD1. Germline assignment: CDR1 DFQATT and CDR2 SNEGSKA (reference sequence). J lost 2 bases, V lost 3 bases, and 11 bases had no gene match. This CDR3 has 17 amino acids. The CDR3 coding sequence is TGCAGTGCTAGGACAGGGGGATACCGGGTAGGCAATCAGCCCCAGCATTTT. Its protein product is CSARTGGYRVGNQPQHF.

In its sample, this clonotype was seen a few times. The chain uses TRBV29-1 and TRBJ1-2, with unresolved D. CDR1 is SQVTM, CDR2 ANQGSEA, per germline. This CDR3 spans 14 amino acids. Trimming removed 2 bases at V and 6 bases at J, with 16 bases between. The CDR3 nucleotides read TGCAGCGTTGAACCTGGACGGCGCCGGGATGGCTACACCTTC. Its translation is CSVEPGRRRDGYTF.

This clonotype was detected only a few times. The chain combines TRBV7-8 with TRBJ1-4, with D maybe TRBD1 (6 bases). Trimming pared 7 bases from V and 7 bases from J, leaving 16 bases between. Germline V gene data show CDR1 as SGHVS and CDR2 as FQNEAQ. The CDR3 is 14 amino acids. The CDR3, as DNA: TGTGCCAGCAACCGCGGAGGGGGAGGTGAAAAACTGTTTTTT. It encodes CASNRGGGGEKLFF.

The genes are TRBV6-6 and TRBJ2-7; the match to TRBD2 covers 12 bases. V lost 5 bases and J lost 4; bases outside the gene matches: 6. The CDR3 length is 15 residues. Germline lookup yields CDR1 MNHNY and CDR2 SVGAGI (reference sequence). The CDR3 DNA follows: TGTGCCAGCAGTCTTCTAGCGGGAGGGGGATACGAGCAGTACTTC. Translating gives CASSLLAGGGYEQYF.

This clonotype was observed at least ten times. This sequence joins TRBV18 and TRBJ1-5; D call uncertain. The CDR3 loop spans 14 amino acids. Germline V CDR1 and CDR2: KGHSH, LQKENI. V lost 4 bases and J lost 7, with 14 bases in between. CDR3 nucleotides: TGTGCCAGCTCACTCACATCGGAGGGACAGCCCCAGCATTTT. Translated: CASSLTSEGQPQHF.

A few counts support this clonotype. This chain joins TRBV14 and TRBJ2-2, with D tentatively TRBD1 (5 bases). V was shortened by 4 bases and J by 5 bases, with 8 bases between the two germline ends. The CDR3 spans 13 residues. Germline lookup yields CDR1 SGHDN and CDR2 FVKESK. The chain's CDR3 is CASSPQGTGELFF. CDR3 nucleotides: TGTGCCAGCAGCCCCCAGGGAACCGGGGAGCTGTTTTTT.

This clonotype was recorded a few times. CDR3 region: CSVQGSYSGNTIYF. The CDR3 coding sequence is TGCAGCGTACAGGGGAGCTACTCTGGAAACACCATATATTTT. The rearrangement joins TRBV29-1 to TRBJ1-3; 7 bases match TRBD1. The V segment lost 6 bases and the J segment 0 bases; nucleotides outside the gene matches: 5. Germline V gives CDR1 SQVTM, CDR2 ANQGSEA. CDR3 size: 14 residues.

The chain recombines TRBV28 with TRBJ2-1, with 8 bases matching TRBD1. The V and J ends lost 2 bases and 16 bases, in that order; junction bases with no gene match: 13. Germline loops: CDR1 MDHEN, CDR2 SYDVKM. This CDR3 has 14 amino acids. CDR3 in DNA: TGTGCCAGCAGTTTAGGGGGAACAGGGGGACGGGAATTCTTC. As protein: CASSLGGTGGREFF.